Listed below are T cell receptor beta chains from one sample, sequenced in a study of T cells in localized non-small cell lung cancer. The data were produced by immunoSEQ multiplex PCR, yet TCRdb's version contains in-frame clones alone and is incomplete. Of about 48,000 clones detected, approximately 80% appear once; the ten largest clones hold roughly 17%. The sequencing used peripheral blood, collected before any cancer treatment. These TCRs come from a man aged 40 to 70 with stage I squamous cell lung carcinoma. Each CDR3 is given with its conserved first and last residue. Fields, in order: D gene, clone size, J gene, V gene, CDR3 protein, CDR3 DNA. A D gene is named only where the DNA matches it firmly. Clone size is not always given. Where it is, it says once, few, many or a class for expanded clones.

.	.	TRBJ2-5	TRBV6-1	CASSERAVQYF	TGTGCCAGCAGTGAAAGGGCAGTGCAGTACTTC
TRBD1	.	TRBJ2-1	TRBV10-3	CAISEWDRAYNEQFF	TGTGCCATCAGTGAGTGGGACAGGGCCTACAATGAGCAGTTCTTC
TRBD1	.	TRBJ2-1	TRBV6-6	CASSSPGQGDNEQFF	TGTGCCAGCAGTTCTCCGGGACAGGGAGACAATGAGCAGTTCTTC
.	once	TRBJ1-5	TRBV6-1	CASSETGTGGRQPQHF	TGTGCCAGCAGTGAAACCGGGACGGGGGGTAGGCAGCCCCAGCATTTT
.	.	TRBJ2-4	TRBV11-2	CASNSQGSGIQYF	TGTGCCAGCAATAGTCAGGGGTCGGGCATTCAGTACTTC
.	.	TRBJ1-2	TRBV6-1	CASSEGGFYNYGYTF	TGTGCCAGCAGTGAAGGGGGGTTTTACAACTATGGCTACACCTTC
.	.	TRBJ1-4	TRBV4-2	CASSRDIQSANEKLFF	TGTGCCAGCAGCAGGGACATTCAATCGGCGAATGAAAAACTGTTTTTT
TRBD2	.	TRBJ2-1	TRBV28	CASSRFSSGTYNEQFF	TGTGCCAGCAGTAGGTTTAGTAGCGGGACTTACAATGAGCAGTTCTTC
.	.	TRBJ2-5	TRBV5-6	CASSSRETQYF	TGTGCCAGCAGTTCGCGGGAGACCCAGTACTTC
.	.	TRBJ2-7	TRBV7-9	CASSLEYRPGDEQYF	TGTGCCAGCAGCTTAGAGTACAGGCCAGGCGACGAGCAGTACTTC
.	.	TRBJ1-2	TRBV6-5	CASSYGRNGYTF	TGTGCCAGCAGTTACGGGAGGAATGGCTACACCTTC
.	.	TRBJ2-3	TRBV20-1	CSARPGSTQYF	TGCAGTGCTAGGCCAGGCTCTACGCAGTATTTT
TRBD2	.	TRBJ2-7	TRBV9	CASSVTSGGFNEQYF	TGTGCCAGCAGCGTGACTAGCGGGGGGTTTAACGAGCAGTACTTC
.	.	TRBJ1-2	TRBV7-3	CASSLTNSGGSVYGYTF	TGTGCCAGCAGCTTAACGAATTCCGGGGGTTCCGTTTATGGCTACACCTTC
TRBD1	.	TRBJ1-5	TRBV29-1	CSVEDQTGVPQHF	TGCAGCGTTGAAGATCAGACAGGGGTACCCCAGCATTTT
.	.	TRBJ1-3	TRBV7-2	CASSQTGNTIYF	TGTGCCAGCAGCCAAACAGGAAACACCATATATTTT
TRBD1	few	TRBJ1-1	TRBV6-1	CALRTGIRGTEAFF	TGTGCCCTCCGGACAGGAATCCGTGGCACTGAAGCTTTCTTT
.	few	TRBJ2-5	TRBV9	CASSAYLVRGQETQYF	TGTGCCAGCAGCGCTTACCTAGTGAGAGGACAAGAGACCCAGTACTTC
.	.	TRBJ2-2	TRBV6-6	CASSYSPGELFF	TGTGCCAGCAGTTACTCTCCCGGGGAGCTGTTTTTT
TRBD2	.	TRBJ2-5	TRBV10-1	CASRHKRGSQETQYF	TGCGCCAGCAGACACAAGCGGGGCTCCCAAGAGACCCAGTACTTC
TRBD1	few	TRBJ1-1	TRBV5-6	CASSIRDRENTEAFF	TGTGCCAGCAGCATCCGGGACAGGGAGAACACTGAAGCTTTCTTT
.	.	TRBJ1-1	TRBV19	CASSIGAKNTEAFF	TGTGCCAGTAGTATAGGGGCCAAGAACACTGAAGCTTTCTTT
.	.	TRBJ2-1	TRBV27	CASSSGLLSSYNEQFF	TGTGCCAGCAGTTCCGGACTACTAAGCTCCTACAATGAGCAGTTCTTC
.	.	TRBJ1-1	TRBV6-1	CASSVGQPMNTEAFF	TGTGCCAGCAGTGTTGGACAGCCTATGAACACTGAAGCTTTCTTT
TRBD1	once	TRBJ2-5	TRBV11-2	CASSLARDRRETQYF	TGTGCCAGCAGCTTAGCCCGGGACAGGCGAGAGACCCAGTACTTC
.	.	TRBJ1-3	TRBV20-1	CSACSTIYF	TGCAGTGCCTGTAGCACCATATATTTT
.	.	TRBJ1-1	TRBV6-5	CASSQQGSLNTEAFF	TGTGCCAGCAGTCAGCAGGGCAGCCTGAACACTGAAGCTTTCTTT
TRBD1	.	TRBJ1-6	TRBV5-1	CASSLEGDRGPNSPLHF	TGCGCCAGCAGCTTGGAAGGGGACAGGGGGCCCAATTCACCCCTCCACTTT
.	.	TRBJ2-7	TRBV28	CASSLGHLYEQYF	TGTGCCAGCAGTTTAGGCCACCTCTACGAGCAGTACTTC
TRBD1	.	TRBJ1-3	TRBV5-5	CASSPTGSSGNTIYF	TGTGCCAGCAGCCCGACAGGGTCTAGTGGAAACACCATATATTTT
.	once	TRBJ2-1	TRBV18	CASSPTYEQFF	TGTGCCAGCTCACCAACCTATGAGCAGTTCTTC
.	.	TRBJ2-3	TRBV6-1	CASTVDRSTDTQYF	TGTGCCAGCACCGTGGACAGAAGCACAGATACGCAGTATTTT
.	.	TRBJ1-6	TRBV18	CASSPPGEGNSPLHF	TGTGCCAGCTCACCGCCAGGGGAGGGTAATTCACCCCTCCACTTT
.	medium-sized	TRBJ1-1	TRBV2	CASGGGLNTEAFF	TGTGCCAGCGGAGGAGGACTGAACACTGAAGCTTTCTTT
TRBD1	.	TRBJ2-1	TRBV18	CASSLRTGGYNEQFF	TGTGCCAGCTCACTTCGGACAGGGGGTTACAATGAGCAGTTCTTC
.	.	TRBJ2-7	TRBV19	CASRGAPSYEQYF	TGTGCCAGTAGGGGAGCCCCATCCTACGAGCAGTACTTC
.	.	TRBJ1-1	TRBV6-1	CASQKRVDSEAFF	TGTGCCAGTCAGAAGAGGGTGGACAGTGAAGCTTTCTTT
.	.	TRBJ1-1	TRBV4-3	CASSQEPGQNTEAFF	TGCGCCAGCAGCCAGGAACCGGGACAGAACACTGAAGCTTTCTTT
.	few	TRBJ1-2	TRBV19	CASSPRSQPGGYTF	TGTGCCAGTAGCCCAAGGTCACAGCCCGGAGGCTACACCTTC
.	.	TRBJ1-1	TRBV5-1	CASSFGQEGENTEAFF	TGCGCCAGCAGCTTTGGTCAAGAGGGGGAGAACACTGAAGCTTTCTTT
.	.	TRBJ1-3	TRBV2	CASRRTGMGNTIYF	TGTGCCAGCAGGAGAACAGGGATGGGAAACACCATATATTTT
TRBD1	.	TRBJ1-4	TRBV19	CASSPGTGTNEKLFF	TGTGCCAGTAGTCCAGGGACAGGGACTAATGAAAAACTGTTTTTT
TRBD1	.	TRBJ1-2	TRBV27	CASTGTGGGGYTF	TGTGCCAGCACCGGGACAGGGGGTGGAGGCTACACCTTC
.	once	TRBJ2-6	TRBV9	CASMQGIESSGANVLTF	TGTGCCAGCATGCAAGGGATAGAAAGCTCTGGGGCCAACGTCCTGACTTTC
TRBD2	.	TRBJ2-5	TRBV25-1	CASSVSGGAIETQYF	TGTGCCAGCAGTGTTAGCGGGGGGGCCATTGAGACCCAGTACTTC
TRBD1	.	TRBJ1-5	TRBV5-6	CASSLGQGRNQPQHF	TGTGCCAGCAGCCTGGGACAGGGGAGAAATCAGCCCCAGCATTTT
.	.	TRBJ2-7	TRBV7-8	CASSLVEGGTNEQYF	TGTGCCAGCAGCTTAGTCGAGGGGGGCACTAACGAGCAGTACTTC
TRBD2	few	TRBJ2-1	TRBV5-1	CASSGTSGGNEQFF	TGCGCCAGCAGTGGGACTAGCGGGGGCAATGAGCAGTTCTTC
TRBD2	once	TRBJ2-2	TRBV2	CASNLKRGGTGELFF	TGTGCCAGCAATCTCAAGCGGGGGGGGACCGGGGAGCTGTTTTTT
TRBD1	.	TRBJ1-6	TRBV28	CASSFAGQGVSPLHF	TGTGCCAGCAGTTTTGCGGGACAGGGGGTCTCACCCCTCCACTTT
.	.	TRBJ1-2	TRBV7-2	CASSLGRAEGYTF	TGTGCCAGCAGCTTAGGGAGGGCTGAGGGCTACACCTTC
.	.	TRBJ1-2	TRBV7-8	CASSLARRYGYTF	TGTGCCAGCAGCTTAGCGCGGAGGTATGGCTACACCTTC
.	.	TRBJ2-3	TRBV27	CASSFSRGNTDTQYF	TGTGCCAGCAGTTTCTCTCGGGGGAACACAGATACGCAGTATTTT
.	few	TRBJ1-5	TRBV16	CASSPITGNQPQHF	TGTGCCAGCAGTCCAATTACAGGGAATCAGCCCCAGCATTTT
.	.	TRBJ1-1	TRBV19	CASSIDRRGTEAFF	TGTGCCAGTAGTATAGATCGCCGGGGGACTGAAGCTTTCTTT
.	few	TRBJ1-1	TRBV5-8	CASSMDWGGMNTEAFF	TGTGCCAGCAGCATGGATTGGGGGGGCATGAACACTGAAGCTTTCTTT
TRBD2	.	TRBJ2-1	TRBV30	CAWSGLAGGHNEQFF	TGTGCCTGGAGTGGACTAGCGGGGGGGCATAATGAGCAGTTCTTC
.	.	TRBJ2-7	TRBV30	CAWSEQGYEQYF	TGTGCCTGGAGCGAACAAGGGTACGAGCAGTACTTC
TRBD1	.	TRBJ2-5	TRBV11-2	CASSLSDRGPTVTQYF	TGTGCCAGCAGCTTAAGCGACAGGGGGCCTACTGTGACCCAGTACTTC
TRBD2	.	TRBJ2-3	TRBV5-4	CASSLAPSGGRRGDTQYF	TGTGCCAGCAGCTTGGCCCCAAGCGGGGGGCGAAGAGGAGATACGCAGTATTTT